A single sample is the source of the 14 T cell receptor beta chains below, sequenced in a study of T cells in Graves' hyperthyroidism and ophthalmopathy. Amplified TCR beta CDR3 regions derived from RNA transcripts. A set of HTBI primers served as the primers for a first-round RT-PCR of the TCR CDR3. TCRdb passed the multiplex PCR reads through MiXCR, listing each CDR3 protein once. The profile covers more than 300,000 distinct CDR3 sequences, with about 15% appearing a single time and 11% taken by the ten largest. The sequencing input was blood. These receptors came from a woman aged 55-69 years with Graves' hyperthyroidism.

The chain couples TRBV10-3 to TRBJ2-5; D gene ambiguous. The germline V gene has CDR1 ENHRY and CDR2 SYGVKD. The length of the CDR3 is 13 residues. Trimming removed 3 bases from V and 0 bases from J, with 5 bases in between. In DNA, the CDR3 is TGTGCCATCAGTGAACGGGACCAAGAGACCCAGTACTTC. Translation gives CAISERDQETQYF.

This clonotype was seen at least ten times. The V and J genes are TRBV24-1 and TRBJ2-1, with 7 bases lining up with TRBD2. Germline trimming cut 2 bases from V and 2 bases from J; bases unmatched to any gene: 5. CDR1 KGHDR and CDR2 SFDVKD come from the germline V gene. This CDR3 comprises 16 residues. The CDR3 DNA reads TGTGCCACCAGTGATTGGGGGGGGAGTACCTACAATGAGCAGTTCTTC. It specifies CATSDWGGSTYNEQFF.

In this sample, this clonotype turned up many times. This chain connects TRBV27 to TRBJ2-7, with D perhaps matching TRBD2 (6 bases). CDR3 length: 14 residues. The V gene's germline CDR1 is MNHEY and CDR2 SMNVEV (reference sequence). Trimming cost V 7 bases and J 4 bases, with 17 bases left between them. CDR3 residues: CASNSLRERYEQYF. In nucleotides, the CDR3 is TGTGCCAGCAATTCCTTGCGGGAAAGATACGAGCAGTACTTC.

This clonotype has at least ten counts. The J gene is TRBJ2-3, the V gene TRBV6-1; no firm D call. Trimming removed 6 bases at V and 0 bases at J, with 16 bases between. Germline CDR1 reads MNHNS; CDR2 reads SASEGT. The CDR3 totals 16 residues. In nucleotides, the CDR3 is TGTGCCAGCAGGCCCCTTGCGCGCACTAGCACAGATACGCAGTATTTT. The encoded protein is CASRPLARTSTDTQYF.

This clonotype has ten or more counts. The chain employs TRBV7-2 and TRBJ2-3, with no clear D. V was cut by 1 base and J by 0 bases, with 8 bases left in between. The CDR3 totals 15 residues. Germline loops: CDR1 SGHTA, CDR2 FQGNSA. The CDR3 region has the DNA TGTGCCAGCAGCTTAGACTCCAAAAGCACAGATACGCAGTATTTT. It encodes CASSLDSKSTDTQYF.

The chain carries TRBV7-3 and TRBJ2-1, with D perhaps TRBD1 (6 bases). The CDR3 sequence is 15 residues long. V shed 6 bases and J shed 4 bases, with 16 bases lying between them. Germline V lookup: CDR1 SGHTA, CDR2 FQGTGA. CDR3 DNA: TGTGCCAGCAGGAAACGGGACATTATATACAATGAGCAGTTCTTC. Translation gives CASRKRDIIYNEQFF.

This clonotype appeared a few times. V usage is TRBV18 and J usage is TRBJ2-1; D possibly corresponds to TRBD1 (5 bases). The germline CDR1 and CDR2 sequences are KGHSH and LQKENI. Deletions cut 2 bases from V and 2 bases from J, with 7 bases between. This CDR3 region has 14 residues. CDR3 loop: CASSPGAPYNEQFF. The CDR3 nucleotides read TGTGCCAGCTCACCAGGGGCACCCTACAATGAGCAGTTCTTC.

This clonotype showed up many times. The chain is built from TRBV11-3 and TRBJ1-3, with D uncertain. Germline V gene sequence: CDR1 SGHNT, CDR2 YENEEA. With 2 bases removed from V and 0 bases from J, the gap between germline ends came to 8 bases. The CDR3 contains 15 residues. The CDR3 DNA sequence: TGTGCCAGCAGCTTAAGGCAGGCCTCTGGAAACACCATATATTTT. Its translation is CASSLRQASGNTIYF.

This clonotype rates as medium-sized (0.01 to 0.1%). The chain recombines TRBV7-9 with TRBJ2-1, with 11 positions matching TRBD2. The CDR3 runs 16 residues. Germline assignment: CDR1 SEHNR and CDR2 FQNEAQ (reference sequence). The V and J ends lost 1 base and 5 bases, in that order; junction bases with no gene match: 4. The CDR3 DNA sequence: TGTGCCAGCAGCTTAGATCCGGGACTAGCGGACAATGAGCAGTTCTTC. Translating it yields CASSLDPGLADNEQFF.

The rearrangement uses TRBV12-3 or TRBV12-4 and TRBJ2-1, with unresolved D. Trimming took off 2 bases at V and 6 bases at J, with 5 bases between the two ends. CDR3 length equals 12 residues. The CDR3: CASSLWSNEQFF. The CDR3, as DNA: TGTGCCAGCAGTTTATGGTCCAATGAGCAGTTCTTC.

This clonotype was detected many times. V and J are TRBV11-3 and TRBJ1-4, with D perhaps matching TRBD1 (6 bases). The CDR3 covers 15 residues. Trimming took 1 base from V and 7 from J, leaving 13 bases between them. Germline-derived CDR1 and CDR2 are SGHNT and YENEEA. As DNA, the CDR3 is TGTGCCAGCAGCTTAGGGGCAGGGGACGGTGAAAAACTGTTTTTT. Translating it yields CASSLGAGDGEKLFF. Filled out from reference TRBV11-3 and TRBJ1-4, the complete variable domain reads EAGVVQSPRYKIIEKKQPVAFWCNPISGHNTLYWYLQNLGQGPELLIRYENEEAVDDSQLPKDRFSAERLKGVDSTLKIQPAELGDSAVYLCASSLGAGDGEKLFFGSGTQLSVL.

CDR3 sequence: CASSLEPGYYGYTF. The CDR3 bases are TGTGCCAGCAGCTTAGAGCCCGGGTACTATGGCTACACCTTC. The chain employs TRBV11-2 and TRBJ1-2; no clear D. The V gene's germline CDR1 is SGHAT and CDR2 FQNNGV. The ends were cut back, 0 bases at V and 3 bases at J, with 8 bases in the middle. The CDR3 contains 14 residues. Full variable domain (outside the CDR3, taken from reference TRBV11-2 and TRBJ1-2): EAGVAQSPRYKIIEKRQSVAFWCNPISGHATLYWYQQILGQGPKLLIQFQNNGVVDDSQLPKDRFSAERLKGVDSTLKIQPAKLEDSAVYLCASSLEPGYYGYTFGSGTRLTVV.

This chain connects TRBV28 to TRBJ2-7, with D perhaps matching TRBD1 (5 bases). This CDR3 is 13 amino acids long. Germline loops: CDR1 MDHEN, CDR2 SYDVKM. V was cut by 5 bases and J by 4 bases, with 12 bases left in between. Here the CDR3 reads CASSPGLLYEQYF. CDR3 nucleotides: TGTGCCAGCAGTCCAGGGTTACTATACGAGCAGTACTTC.

This clonotype was detected many times. The chain combines TRBV20-1 with TRBJ2-1; 10 bases line up with TRBD1. This CDR3 region has 14 residues. With 4 bases clipped from V and 7 bases from J, the junction kept 7 bases outside the gene matches. Germline V gene sequence: CDR1 DFQATT, CDR2 SNEGSKA (reference sequence). CDR3: CSAMSGQGHNEQFF. The CDR3 bases are TGCAGTGCTATGTCGGGACAGGGGCATAATGAGCAGTTCTTC.